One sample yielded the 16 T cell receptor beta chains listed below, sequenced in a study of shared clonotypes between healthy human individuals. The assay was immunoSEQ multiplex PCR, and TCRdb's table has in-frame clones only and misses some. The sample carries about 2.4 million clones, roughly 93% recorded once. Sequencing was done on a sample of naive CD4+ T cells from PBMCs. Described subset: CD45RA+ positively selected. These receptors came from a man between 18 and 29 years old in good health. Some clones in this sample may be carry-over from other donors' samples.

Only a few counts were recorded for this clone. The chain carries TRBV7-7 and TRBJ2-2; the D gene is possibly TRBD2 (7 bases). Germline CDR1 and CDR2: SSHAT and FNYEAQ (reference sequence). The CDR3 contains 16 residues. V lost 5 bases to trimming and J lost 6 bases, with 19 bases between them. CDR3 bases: TGTGCCAGCAGCCCCCTAGGGGGGGCGTTGGCCGGGGAGCTGTTTTTT. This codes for CASSPLGGALAGELFF.

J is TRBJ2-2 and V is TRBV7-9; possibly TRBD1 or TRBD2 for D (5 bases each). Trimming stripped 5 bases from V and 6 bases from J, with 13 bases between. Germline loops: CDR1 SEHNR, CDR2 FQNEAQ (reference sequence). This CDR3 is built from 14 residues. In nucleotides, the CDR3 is TGTGCCAGCAGCCTAAGTGGGGGATCCGGGGAGCTGTTTTTT. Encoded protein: CASSLSGGSGELFF.

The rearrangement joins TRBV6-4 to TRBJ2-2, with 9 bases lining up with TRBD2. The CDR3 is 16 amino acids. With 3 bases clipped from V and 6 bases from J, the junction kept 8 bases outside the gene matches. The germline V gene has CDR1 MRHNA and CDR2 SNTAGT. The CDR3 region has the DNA TGTGCCAGCAGTGAACAGGCTAGCGGGACGTCCGGGGAGCTGTTTTTT. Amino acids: CASSEQASGTSGELFF.

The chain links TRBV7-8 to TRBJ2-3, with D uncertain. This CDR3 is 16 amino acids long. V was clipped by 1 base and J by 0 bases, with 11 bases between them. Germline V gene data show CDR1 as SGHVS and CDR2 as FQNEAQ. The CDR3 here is CASSLVSRGSTDTQYF. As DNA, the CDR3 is TGTGCCAGCAGCTTAGTTTCCCGCGGTAGCACAGATACGCAGTATTTT.

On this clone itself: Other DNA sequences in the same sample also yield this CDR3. This CDR3 is CASSPEGSSYEQYF. DNA of the CDR3: TGTGCCAGCAGCCCCGAGGGTAGCTCCTACGAGCAGTACTTC. The genes are TRBV5-4 and TRBJ2-7; D is possibly TRBD2 (5 bases). The ends were cut back, 4 bases at V and 0 bases at J, with 11 bases in the middle. The CDR3 has 14 amino acids. In germline, CDR1 is SGHNT, CDR2 YYREEE (reference sequence).

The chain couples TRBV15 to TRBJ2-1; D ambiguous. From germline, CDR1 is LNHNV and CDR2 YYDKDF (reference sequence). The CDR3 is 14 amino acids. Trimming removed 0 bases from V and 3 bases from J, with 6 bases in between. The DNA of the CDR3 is TGTGCCACCAGCAGAGATAAACTCTACAATGAGCAGTTCTTC. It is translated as CATSRDKLYNEQFF. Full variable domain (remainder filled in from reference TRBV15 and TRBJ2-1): DAMVIQNPRYQVTQFGKPVTLSCSQTLNHNVMYWYQQKSSQAPKLLFHYYDKDFNNEADTPDNFQSRRPNTSFCFLDIRSPGLGDTAMYLCATSRDKLYNEQFFGPGTRLTVL.

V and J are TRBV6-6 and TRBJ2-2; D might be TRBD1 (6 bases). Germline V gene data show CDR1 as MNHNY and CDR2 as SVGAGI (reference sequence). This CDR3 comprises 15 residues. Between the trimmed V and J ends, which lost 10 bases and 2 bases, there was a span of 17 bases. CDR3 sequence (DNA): TGTGCCATTTCGATGGACAGCTCAAACACCGGGGAGCTGTTTTTT. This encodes CAISMDSSNTGELFF.

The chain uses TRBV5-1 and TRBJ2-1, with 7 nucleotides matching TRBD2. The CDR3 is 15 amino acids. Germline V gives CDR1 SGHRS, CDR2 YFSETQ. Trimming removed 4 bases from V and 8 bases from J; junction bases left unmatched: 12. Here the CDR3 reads CASSTLFVGGDEQFF. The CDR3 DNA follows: TGCGCCAGCAGCACCCTCTTCGTGGGGGGGGATGAGCAGTTCTTC.

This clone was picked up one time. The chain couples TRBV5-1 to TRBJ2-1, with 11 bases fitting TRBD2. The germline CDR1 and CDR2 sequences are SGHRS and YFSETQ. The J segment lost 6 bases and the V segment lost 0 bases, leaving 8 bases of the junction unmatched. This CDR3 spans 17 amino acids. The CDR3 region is CASSLVLAGGSLNEQFF. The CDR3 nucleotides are TGCGCCAGCAGCTTGGTTCTAGCGGGAGGATCACTCAATGAGCAGTTCTTC.

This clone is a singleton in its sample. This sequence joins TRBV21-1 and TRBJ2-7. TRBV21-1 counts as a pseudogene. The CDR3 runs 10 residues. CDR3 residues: CASGYYEQYF. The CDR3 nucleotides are TGTGCCAGCGGATACTACGAGCAGTACTTC.

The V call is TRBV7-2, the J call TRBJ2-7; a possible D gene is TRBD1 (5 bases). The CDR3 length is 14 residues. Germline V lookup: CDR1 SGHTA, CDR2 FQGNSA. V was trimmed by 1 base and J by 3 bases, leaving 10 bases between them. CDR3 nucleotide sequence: TGTGCCAGCAGCTTAGACAGGACCTTCTACGAGCAGTACTTC. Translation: CASSLDRTFYEQYF.

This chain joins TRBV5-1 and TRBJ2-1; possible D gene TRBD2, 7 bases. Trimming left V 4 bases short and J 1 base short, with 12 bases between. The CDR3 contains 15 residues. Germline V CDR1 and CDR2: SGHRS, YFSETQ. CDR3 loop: CASSPGGLSYNEQFF. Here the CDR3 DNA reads TGCGCCAGCAGCCCGGGGGGCTTATCCTACAATGAGCAGTTCTTC.

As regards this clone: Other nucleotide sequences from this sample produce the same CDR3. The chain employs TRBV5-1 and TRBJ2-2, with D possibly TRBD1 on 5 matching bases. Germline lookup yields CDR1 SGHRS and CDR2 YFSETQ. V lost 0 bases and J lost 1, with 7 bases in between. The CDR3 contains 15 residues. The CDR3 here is CASSLGQGNTGELFF. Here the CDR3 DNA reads TGCGCCAGCAGCTTGGGCCAGGGGAACACCGGGGAGCTGTTTTTT.

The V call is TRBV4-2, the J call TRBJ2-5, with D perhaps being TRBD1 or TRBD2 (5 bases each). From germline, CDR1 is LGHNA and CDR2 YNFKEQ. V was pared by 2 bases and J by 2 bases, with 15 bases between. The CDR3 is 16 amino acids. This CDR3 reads CASSQPPGAPQETQYF. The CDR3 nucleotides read TGTGCCAGCAGCCAACCCCCCGGGGCTCCACAAGAGACCCAGTACTTC.

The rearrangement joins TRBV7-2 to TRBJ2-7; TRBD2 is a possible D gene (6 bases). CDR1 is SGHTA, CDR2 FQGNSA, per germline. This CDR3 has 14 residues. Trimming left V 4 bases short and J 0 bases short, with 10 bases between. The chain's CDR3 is CASSWDGSSYEQYF. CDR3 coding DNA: TGTGCCAGCAGCTGGGACGGGAGCTCCTACGAGCAGTACTTC.

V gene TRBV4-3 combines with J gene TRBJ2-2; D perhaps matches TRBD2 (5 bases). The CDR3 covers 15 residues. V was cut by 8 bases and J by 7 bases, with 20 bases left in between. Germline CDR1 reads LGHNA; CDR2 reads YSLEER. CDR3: CASGSRVRKSGELFF. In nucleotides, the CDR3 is TGCGCCAGCGGGAGCCGAGTCAGAAAGAGCGGGGAGCTGTTTTTT.